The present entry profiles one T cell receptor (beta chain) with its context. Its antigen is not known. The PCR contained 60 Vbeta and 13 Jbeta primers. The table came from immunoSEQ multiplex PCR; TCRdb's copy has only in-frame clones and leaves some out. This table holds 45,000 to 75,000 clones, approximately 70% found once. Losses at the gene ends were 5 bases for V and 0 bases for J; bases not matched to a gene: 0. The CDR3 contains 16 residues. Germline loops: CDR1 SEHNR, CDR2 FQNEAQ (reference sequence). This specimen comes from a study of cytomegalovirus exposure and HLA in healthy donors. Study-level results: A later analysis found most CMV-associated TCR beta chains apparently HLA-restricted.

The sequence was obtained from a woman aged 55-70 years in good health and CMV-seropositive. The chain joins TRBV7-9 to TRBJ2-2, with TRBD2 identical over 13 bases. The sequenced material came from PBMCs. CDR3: CASSGTSGANTGELFF. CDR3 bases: TGTGCCAGCAGCGGGACTAGCGGGGCGAACACCGGGGAGCTGTTTTTT.